The 12 T cell receptor beta chains in this list originate from one sample, sequenced in a study of T cells in localized non-small cell lung cancer. Using immunoSEQ multiplex PCR, the repertoire was profiled, and TCRdb retains in-frame clones only, with some absent. The repertoire has more than 25,000 clones, around 86% of them found once; the top ten carry less than 5%. Sequencing used peripheral blood, obtained before any cancer treatment. These receptors were taken from a woman aged 40-75 years with stage I lung adenocarcinoma.

The rearrangement joins TRBV19 to TRBJ1-2; 7 bases are a match to TRBD1. Germline V gene data show CDR1 as LNHDA and CDR2 as SQIVND (reference sequence). Trimming took 0 bases from V and 8 from J; bases not matched to a gene: 12. The CDR3 is 16 residues long. DNA for the CDR3: TGTGCCAGTAGTATAGATTGGACAGGAAAGTCTTACGGCTACACCTTC. This gives the protein CASSIDWTGKSYGYTF.

The J gene is TRBJ1-5, the V gene TRBV19; D not certain. This CDR3 spans 16 amino acids. V was pared by 1 base and J by 0 bases, with 10 bases between. Germline assignment: CDR1 LNHDA and CDR2 SQIVND (reference sequence). The CDR3, as DNA: TGTGCCAGTAGTATAGGAGAACGGTATAGCAATCAGCCCCAGCATTTT. Encoded protein: CASSIGERYSNQPQHF.

The chain links TRBV5-4 to TRBJ1-1; D unclear. V lost 0 bases, J lost 0 bases, and 15 bases lay in between. This CDR3 comprises 17 residues. CDR1 and CDR2 (germline): SGHNT, YYREEE (reference sequence). This CDR3 reads CASSLGQAKVMNTEAFF. The CDR3 DNA is TGTGCCAGCAGCTTGGGGCAGGCAAAGGTCATGAACACTGAAGCTTTCTTT.

This chain links TRBV5-6 with TRBJ1-1; TRBD1 matches at 10 bases. Per the germline V gene, CDR1 is SGHDT and CDR2 is YYEEEE. The CDR3 contains 15 residues. The V segment lost 2 bases and the J segment 2 bases; nucleotides outside the gene matches: 3. The CDR3: CASSFWDRGNTEAFF. The CDR3 bases are TGTGCCAGCAGCTTTTGGGACAGGGGAAACACTGAAGCTTTCTTT. The complete variable domain, with remaining parts taken from reference TRBV5-6 and TRBJ1-1, reads DAGVTQSPTHLIKTRGQQVTLRCSPKSGHDTVSWYQQALGQGPQFIFQYYEEEERQRGNFPDRFSGHQFPNYSSELNVNALLLGDSALYLCASSFWDRGNTEAFFGQGTRLTVV.

This clone was recorded a few times. The V call is TRBV9, the J call TRBJ1-5, with D hard to call. CDR3 length equals 15 residues. Deletions cut 0 bases from V and 2 bases from J, with 9 bases between. Germline assignment: CDR1 SGDLS and CDR2 YYNGEE. CDR3 nucleotide sequence: TGTGCCAGCAGCGTAGCTGGAGAAGGCAATCAGCCCCAGCATTTT. Translated: CASSVAGEGNQPQHF. Complete variable domain (other parts from reference TRBV9 and TRBJ1-5): DSGVTQTPKHLITATGQRVTLRCSPRSGDLSVYWYQQSLDQGLQFLIQYYNGEERAKGNILERFSAQQFPDLHSELNLSSLELGDSALYFCASSVAGEGNQPQHFGDGTRLSIL.

This chain connects TRBV7-8 to TRBJ2-1, with a possible D match to TRBD1 (5 bases). V lost 4 bases, J lost 7 bases, and 14 bases lay in between. CDR1 SGHVS and CDR2 FQNEAQ come from the germline V gene. The CDR3 extends over 14 amino acids. CDR3 sequence reads: CASSSIGVRNEQFF. The CDR3 DNA sequence: TGTGCCAGCAGCTCGATAGGGGTGAGGAATGAGCAGTTCTTC.

The chain links TRBV6-5 to TRBJ1-1; unclear D gene. V lost 2 bases, J lost 2 bases, and 12 bases lay in between. CDR1 is MNHEY, CDR2 SVGAGI, per germline. The CDR3 runs 15 residues. CDR3 nucleotide sequence: TGTGCCAGCAGTTACGGCCCCAGGCCAAACACTGAAGCTTTCTTT. Translation: CASSYGPRPNTEAFF.

The rearrangement joins TRBV14 to TRBJ1-1, with 7 positions matching TRBD1. Germline assignment: CDR1 SGHDN and CDR2 FVKESK. The V segment lost 4 bases and the J segment 1 base; nucleotides outside the gene matches: 12. The CDR3 spans 17 residues. The CDR3 DNA follows: TGTGCCAGCAGCCCCGGGACAGACCGTACCTCGAACACTGAAGCTTTCTTT. As protein: CASSPGTDRTSNTEAFF.

The chain recombines TRBV5-1 with TRBJ1-2, with D tentatively TRBD1 (6 bases). Between the trimmed V and J ends, which lost 0 bases and 8 bases, there was a span of 14 bases. In germline, CDR1 is SGHRS, CDR2 YFSETQ. This CDR3 has 14 amino acids. CDR3 sequence: CASSLADTGKGYTF. The DNA of the CDR3 is TGCGCCAGCAGCTTGGCCGATACAGGGAAGGGCTACACCTTC.

The rearrangement uses TRBV9 and TRBJ2-7; D not certain. V shed 0 bases and J shed 2 bases, with 12 bases lying between them. Germline V lookup: CDR1 SGDLS, CDR2 YYNGEE. The CDR3 spans 15 residues. The DNA of the CDR3 is TGTGCCAGCAGCGTAGCTGTAGGACGCCCCTACGAGCAGTACTTC. Amino acids: CASSVAVGRPYEQYF.

The rearrangement uses TRBV27 and TRBJ1-2; 8 positions match TRBD1. V gave up 4 bases and J gave up 6 bases; unmatched junction bases: 4. CDR1 and CDR2 from the germline V gene are MNHEY and SMNVEV (reference sequence). The CDR3 contains 13 residues. The CDR3 sequence is CASSSTGAHGYTF. CDR3 DNA sequence: TGTGCCAGCAGTTCGACAGGGGCCCATGGCTACACCTTC.

The rearrangement links TRBV6-5 to TRBJ1-1; 12 bases fit TRBD1. Trimming cost V 6 bases and J 9 bases; bases outside gene matches: 8. Germline V gene lookup returns CDR1 MNHEY and CDR2 SVGAGI. This CDR3 spans 14 amino acids. The CDR3 nucleotides are TGTGCCAGCAGGCCACGGGACAGGGGGCCCCAAGCTTTCTTT. This codes for CASRPRDRGPQAFF.